The clone carrying this T cell receptor beta chain was found once. Its antigen is currently unknown. Clones were read by immunoSEQ multiplex PCR, and TCRdb kept only the in-frame ones, dropping some. In the table there are some 120,000 clones, around 90% of which are singletons. CDR1 is GTSNPN and CDR2 is SVGIG in the germline V gene (reference sequence). With 0 bases clipped from V and 2 bases from J, the junction kept 7 bases outside the gene matches. The CDR3 consists of 16 residues. This sample was included in a study of graft-versus-host responses after intestinal transplantation. The sequence was obtained from a human donor who received an intestinal transplant. This sequence joins TRBV30 and TRBJ2-3; 8 positions match TRBD2. Sequenced material: unstimulated CD4+ T cells sorted from spleen or lymph node cells, taken before intestinal transplant. Here the CDR3 reads CAWSVLKRGTTDTQYF. CDR3 DNA sequence: TGTGCCTGGAGTGTACTAAAGCGGGGGACCACAGATACGCAGTATTTT.